The T cell receptor beta chain described here comes from a study of blood T cell repertoires in COVID-19 (TCRdb year 2020). Study-level background: Samples from collaborators originated in the United States, Italy and Spain and spanned both the acute and convalescent phases of COVID-19. The prospective study material was composed of cDNA or gDNA derived from T cells, B-cell-depleted T cells, or PBMCs. The dataset comprised deeply sampled blood TCRbeta repertoires from subjects exposed to, actively infected with, or recovered from COVID-19. The repertoires were released in a freely available public database meant as a resource for research on the immune response to SARS-CoV-2. The samples were drawn from the first 160 participants of the ongoing ImmuneRACE study and from 950 to 1,500 subjects provided by 6 global collaborators. The sample metadata nearly always contained a de-identified subject ID, COVID-19 status, age in years and sex. Where available, HLA class I and class II types were obtained from metadata supplied by the sample provider rather than from assay-based typing.

Study-wide findings and limitations: How much clinical and demographic metadata was included differed by source and by participant, and the metadata was provided uncurated.

Looking up the germline V gene yields CDR1 SGHVS and CDR2 FQNEAQ. From cysteine to phenylalanine, the CDR3 is 14 amino acids long. Left in the record is the CDR3 DNA by itself, 42 bases read in frame from the first base. Deletion took 3 bases off V and 5 bases off J, with a span of 11 bases between the germline ends. TCRbeta CDR3 regions were amplified from genomic DNA by means of the immunoSEQ Assay, a bias-controlled multiplex PCR. As for the original processing: Nucleated cell counts per sample were estimated from amplification of reference gene primers within the assay. Sequence reads were collapsed and filtered to measure the absolute abundance of every unique TCRbeta CDR3 rearrangement. For each sample, productive Simpson clonality was calculated as the square root of Simpson's diversity index over productive rearrangements. This immuneACCESS table, as held by TCRdb, lists in-frame sequences with V and J called but not all clones. Of the missing ones, under half trace to an unresolved V gene in checked studies; the others have no known cause. Clone size and V and J calls were adopted from that table, with D and trimming inferred from the DNA. The sample table contains about 130,000 clones; only one count was recorded for approximately 80% of them. The ten largest clonotypes hold more than 2.5% of the sample.

This clone was seen once. The antigen it binds to is not known. Base qualities are missing; no much larger clone stands one base away. Whole blood was collected in K2EDTA tubes by collaborating institutions according to the institutions' own protocols. For TCRbeta analysis, collaborator samples were shipped as frozen whole blood, as isolated PBMCs, or as DNA extracted from either sample type. The chain employs TRBV7-8 and TRBJ1-5, with the D gene uncertain. This clonotype was obtained from a woman at least 80 years old with acute or convalescent COVID-19. What was sequenced was peripheral blood. The nucleotide sequence reads as follows: TGTGCCAGCAGCTTTACGAGCACCGATCAGCCCCAGCATTTT. It specifies CASSFTSTDQPQHF.